The 17 T cell receptor beta chains reported below all come from one sample, sequenced in a study of control samples from healthy donors and cancer patients. This table comes from immunoSEQ multiplex PCR, and its TCRdb copy is limited to in-frame clones, with some not included. The sample consists of about 89,000 clones, around 86% of them appearing once. What was sequenced was blood. The source of these receptors is a man younger than 45 in good health.

The chain combines TRBV6-2 or TRBV6-3 with TRBJ1-4; no definite D call. V lost 6 bases and J lost 8, with 10 bases in between. The CDR3 has 12 residues. Germline values: CDR1 MNHEY, CDR2 SVGEGT. CDR3 in amino acids: CASSHPEEKLFF. The CDR3 DNA reads TGTGCCAGCAGCCACCCGGAAGAAAAACTGTTTTTT.

The chain has TRBV7-3 and TRBJ2-5; tentative D call: TRBD1 (6 bases). Deletions cut 0 bases from V and 0 bases from J, with 8 bases between. The germline V gene has CDR1 SGHTA and CDR2 FQGTGA. The CDR3 totals 15 residues. The CDR3 region is CASSLTGGYQETQYF. DNA for the CDR3: TGTGCCAGCAGCTTAACAGGGGGATACCAAGAGACCCAGTACTTC.

This chain connects TRBV5-1 to TRBJ1-2; D not certain. The V gene lost 0 bases and the J gene lost 7 bases, with 7 bases spanning the gap. From germline, CDR1 is SGHRS and CDR2 YFSETQ. This CDR3 region has 12 residues. The CDR3 DNA is TGCGCCAGCAGCTTGGAGAAAGGTGGCTACACCTTC. Translating it yields CASSLEKGGYTF. Drawing the rest from reference TRBV5-1 and TRBJ1-2, the complete variable domain is KAGVTQTPRYLIKTRGQQVTLSCSPISGHRSVSWYQQTPGQGLQFLFEYFSETQRNKGNFPGRFSGRQFSNSRSEMNVSTLELGDSALYLCASSLEKGGYTFGSGTRLTVV.

The rearrangement links TRBV10-3 to TRBJ1-2; maybe TRBD1 (5 bases). Germline CDR1 ENHRY, CDR2 SYGVKD. V was pared by 4 bases and J by 8 bases, with 11 bases between. The CDR3 sequence is 12 residues long. The CDR3 region is CAISAPGFGYTF. In DNA, the CDR3 is TGTGCCATCAGTGCCCCAGGGTTCGGCTACACCTTC.

Concerning this clone: Other DNA variants within this sample encode the same CDR3. The chain recombines TRBV12-3 or TRBV12-4 with TRBJ2-2; TRBD1 might be the D (5 bases). The ends were cut back, 6 bases at V and 6 bases at J, with 8 bases in the middle. The CDR3 sequence is 12 residues long. CDR3 sequence reads: CASSLGAGELFF. The CDR3 coding sequence is TGTGCCAGCAGCCTAGGGGCCGGGGAGCTGTTTTTT.

The chain employs TRBV6-5 and TRBJ1-3; D uncertain. Germline CDR1 is MNHEY and CDR2 is SVGAGI. There are 15 residues in the CDR3. Trimming shortened V by 6 bases and J by 0 bases, and 12 bases separated the two germline ends. Here the CDR3 reads CASRIAPRSGNTIYF. CDR3 in DNA: TGTGCCAGCAGAATAGCCCCCCGCTCTGGAAACACCATATATTTT.

This rearrangement joins TRBV29-1 to TRBJ2-5; 10 nucleotides match TRBD2. This CDR3 spans 15 amino acids. Germline V gene lookup returns CDR1 SQVTM and CDR2 ANQGSEA. V was pared by 7 bases and J by 5 bases, with 13 bases of the junction left unmatched. The CDR3 region has the DNA TGCAGCGCAAGGCGGGGAGCGGGGGGGCCGGAGACCCAGTACTTC. Translating it yields CSARRGAGGPETQYF.

This rearrangement joins TRBV3-1 (or the pseudogene TRBV3-2) to TRBJ1-1; 11 bases map to TRBD1. In germline, CDR1 is LGHDT, CDR2 YNNKEL (reference sequence). This CDR3 spans 14 amino acids. V was pared by 4 bases and J by 10 bases, with 8 bases of the junction left unmatched. The CDR3 DNA reads as TGTGCCAGCAGCCCCGGGACAGGGGGTGGGGTAGCTTTCTTT. It specifies CASSPGTGGGVAFF.

The chain employs TRBV6-6 and TRBJ2-3; tentative D call: TRBD2 (5 bases). This CDR3 has 14 amino acids. In germline, CDR1 is MNHNY, CDR2 SVGAGI (reference sequence). The V end was cut by 5 bases, the J end by 1 base, with 10 bases between. DNA of the CDR3: TGTGCCAGCAGTCCTCGGACTGGCACAGATACGCAGTATTTT. Translated, it gives CASSPRTGTDTQYF.

The sample holds a few counts of this clone. The chain carries TRBV2 and TRBJ2-6; unclear D gene. CDR1 and CDR2 (germline): SNHLY, FYNNEI. V lost 1 base and J 1 base, leaving 5 bases between the germline ends. This CDR3 spans 15 amino acids. The CDR3 DNA follows: TGTGCCAGCAGTGAAGAGTATTCTGGGGCCAACGTCCTGACTTTC. Its translation: CASSEEYSGANVLTF.

The CDR3, as DNA: TGTGCCTCGTCGCCGGGGACCCAAGAGACCCAGTACTTC. Translated: CASSPGTQETQYF. The J gene is TRBJ2-5, the V gene TRBV11-1; D assignment may be TRBD1 or TRBD2 (5 bases each). Germline V gene lookup returns CDR1 SGHAT and CDR2 FQDESV (reference sequence). The V end was cut by 11 bases, the J end by 1 base, with 14 bases between. CDR3 size: 13 residues. Combining the CDR3 with reference TRBV11-1 and TRBJ2-5 gives the whole variable domain EAEVAQSPRYKITEKSQAVAFWCDPISGHATLYWYRQILGQGPELLVQFQDESVVDDSQLPKDRFSAERLKGVDSTLKIQPAELGDSAMYLCASSPGTQETQYFGPGTRLLVL.

The chain combines TRBV12-5 with TRBJ1-1, with D possibly TRBD1 on 5 matching bases. CDR3 size: 15 residues. Germline V gene lookup returns CDR1 LGHNT and CDR2 FRNRAP. V was cut by 9 bases and J by 0 bases, with 17 bases left in between. The CDR3 reads CASLGGGSMNTEAFF. The CDR3 region has the DNA TGTGCTAGCCTTGGGGGGGGTTCGATGAACACTGAAGCTTTCTTT.

The J gene is TRBJ1-4, the V gene TRBV30, with D unclear. The CDR3 runs 15 residues. Germline loops: CDR1 GTSNPN, CDR2 SVGIG (reference sequence). Trimming removed 1 base at V and 5 bases at J, with 14 bases between. The CDR3 sequence is CAWSGRMPINEKLFF. The CDR3 DNA reads TGTGCCTGGAGTGGACGGATGCCAATAAATGAAAAACTGTTTTTT.

V is TRBV18 and J is TRBJ1-5; 8 nucleotides line up with TRBD1. CDR1 KGHSH and CDR2 LQKENI come from the germline V gene. The CDR3 is 15 amino acids. Losses at the gene ends were 3 bases for V and 5 bases for J; bases not matched to a gene: 6. The CDR3 loop is CASSPAGGLYQPQHF. Here the CDR3 DNA reads TGTGCCAGCTCACCCGCAGGGGGCCTCTATCAGCCCCAGCATTTT.

V usage is TRBV19 and J usage is TRBJ1-6; D unclear. Germline V lookup: CDR1 LNHDA, CDR2 SQIVND (reference sequence). The CDR3 is made up of 13 amino acids. Trimming took off 6 bases at V and 4 bases at J, with 7 bases between the two ends. For the CDR3, the DNA is TGTGCCAGTAGGGCGGTATATAATTCACCCCTCCACTTT. Amino acid sequence: CASRAVYNSPLHF.

This clone was seen once. The rearrangement uses TRBV29-1 and TRBJ1-2, with 8 bases matching TRBD1. The CDR3 spans 14 residues. J lost 4 bases, V lost 0 bases, and 4 bases had no gene match. CDR1 and CDR2 (germline): SQVTM, ANQGSEA. The DNA of the CDR3 is TGCAGCGTTGAAGAGCCAGGGGGCGGCTATGGCTACACCTTC. It is translated as CSVEEPGGGYGYTF.

Note on this clone: One end of the junction fails to match germline, which may point to a read error. The rearrangement joins TRBV9 to TRBJ1-2, with TRBD1 as a possible D gene (5 bases). The CDR3 is 9 residues long. Germline CDR1 SGDLS, CDR2 YYNGEE. The CDR3 sequence is CASSVQGPF. The CDR3 region has the DNA TGTGCCAGCAGCGTACAGGGCCCCTTC.